This is a list of T cell receptor beta chains from one sample in a study of CD8 T cells in Susac syndrome. TCRdb called the immunoSEQ multiplex PCR reads again in MiXCR, with one record for every CDR3 protein. Of about 190,000 distinct CDR3 sequences listed, about 94% are singletons. Material for sequencing was CD4+ T cells from PBMCs. These receptors came from a human donor with Susac syndrome. CDR3s include the opening cysteine and the closing phenylalanine or tryptophan. The D gene is left open where the match is weak. A row's size may be missing; if present it is once, few, many or a size class.

j_gene: TRBJ2-1; v_gene: TRBV12-5; d_gene: .; abundance: .; CDR3aa: CASGPPQGEQFF; CDR3nt: TGTGCTAGTGGTCCGCCCCAGGGTGAGCAGTTCTTC
j_gene: TRBJ2-1; v_gene: TRBV11-2; d_gene: TRBD1; abundance: few; CDR3aa: CASSLQPGTGGNEQFF; CDR3nt: TGTGCCAGCAGCCTCCAACCCGGGACAGGGGGCAATGAGCAGTTCTTC
j_gene: TRBJ2-5; v_gene: TRBV24-1; d_gene: .; abundance: .; CDR3aa: CATSEVTSAGETQYF; CDR3nt: TGTGCCACCAGTGAGGTAACTTCAGCCGGGGAGACCCAGTACTTC
j_gene: TRBJ1-5; v_gene: TRBV4-1; d_gene: TRBD1; abundance: .; CDR3aa: CASSQVTGVLPQHF; CDR3nt: TGCGCCAGCAGCCAAGTTACAGGGGTGCTGCCCCAGCATTTT
j_gene: TRBJ2-7; v_gene: TRBV20-1; d_gene: .; abundance: .; CDR3aa: CSARDQFRGLTYEQYF; CDR3nt: TGCAGTGCTAGAGATCAGTTCCGGGGTTTAACCTACGAGCAGTACTTC
j_gene: TRBJ1-2; v_gene: TRBV30; d_gene: .; abundance: .; CDR3aa: CAWSVAYKMNYGYTF; CDR3nt: TGTGCCTGGAGTGTAGCTTATAAGATGAACTATGGCTACACCTTC
j_gene: TRBJ2-1; v_gene: TRBV5-1; d_gene: .; abundance: .; CDR3aa: CASSLEVSSYNEQFF; CDR3nt: TGCGCCAGCAGCTTGGAGGTCAGCTCCTACAATGAGCAGTTCTTC
j_gene: TRBJ2-2; v_gene: TRBV9; d_gene: TRBD2; abundance: .; CDR3aa: CASSTGLAGVTGELFF; CDR3nt: TGTGCCAGCAGCACCGGACTAGCGGGGGTCACCGGGGAGCTGTTTTTT
j_gene: TRBJ1-1; v_gene: TRBV4-1; d_gene: .; abundance: .; CDR3aa: CASSQEFVPNTEAFF; CDR3nt: TGCGCCAGCAGCCAAGAGTTCGTACCTAACACTGAAGCTTTCTTT
j_gene: TRBJ2-1; v_gene: TRBV29-1; d_gene: TRBD2; abundance: .; CDR3aa: CSVGPLADSYNEQFF; CDR3nt: TGCAGCGTTGGACCCCTAGCGGACTCCTACAATGAGCAGTTCTTC
j_gene: TRBJ2-3; v_gene: TRBV20-1; d_gene: .; abundance: once; CDR3aa: CSAEKDSTDTQYF; CDR3nt: TGCAGTGCTGAAAAGGACAGCACAGATACGCAGTATTTT
j_gene: TRBJ2-5; v_gene: TRBV20-1; d_gene: .; abundance: few; CDR3aa: CSAPPGEETQYF; CDR3nt: TGCAGTGCCCCCCCGGGAGAAGAGACCCAGTACTTC
j_gene: TRBJ2-1; v_gene: TRBV27; d_gene: .; abundance: .; CDR3aa: CASSRDFLDEQFF; CDR3nt: TGTGCCAGCAGCCGGGACTTCCTCGATGAGCAGTTCTTC
j_gene: TRBJ2-3; v_gene: TRBV11-3; d_gene: TRBD2; abundance: .; CDR3aa: CASSSLAGVGTDTQYF; CDR3nt: TGTGCCAGCAGCTCCCTAGCGGGGGTTGGCACAGATACGCAGTATTTT
j_gene: TRBJ2-4; v_gene: TRBV27; d_gene: .; abundance: once; CDR3aa: CASTPGDKRNIQYF; CDR3nt: TGTGCCAGCACCCCAGGGGACAAGAGAAACATTCAGTACTTC
j_gene: TRBJ1-1; v_gene: TRBV19; d_gene: .; abundance: .; CDR3aa: CASSTGFQSGEAFF; CDR3nt: TGTGCCAGTAGTACAGGGTTCCAGTCGGGTGAAGCTTTCTTT
j_gene: TRBJ2-2; v_gene: TRBV29-1; d_gene: TRBD2; abundance: .; CDR3aa: CSVGGLAGGTNTGELFF; CDR3nt: TGCAGCGTGGGGGGACTAGCGGGGGGCACTAACACCGGGGAGCTGTTTTTT